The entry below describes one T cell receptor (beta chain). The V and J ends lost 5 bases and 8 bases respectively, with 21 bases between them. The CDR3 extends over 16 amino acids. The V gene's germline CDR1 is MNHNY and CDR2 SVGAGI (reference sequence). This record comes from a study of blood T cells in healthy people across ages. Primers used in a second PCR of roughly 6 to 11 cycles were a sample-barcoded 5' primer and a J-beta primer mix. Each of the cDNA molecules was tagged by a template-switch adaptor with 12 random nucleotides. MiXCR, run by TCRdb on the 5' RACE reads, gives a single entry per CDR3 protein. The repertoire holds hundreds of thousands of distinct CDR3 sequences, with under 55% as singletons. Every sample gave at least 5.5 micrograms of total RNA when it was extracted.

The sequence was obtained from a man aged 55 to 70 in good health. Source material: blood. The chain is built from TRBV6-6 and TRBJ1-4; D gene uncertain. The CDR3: CASSRSSLDGSEKLFF. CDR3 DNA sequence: TGTGCCAGCAGTAGGTCTAGTCTGGATGGGTCGGAAAAACTGTTTTTT.